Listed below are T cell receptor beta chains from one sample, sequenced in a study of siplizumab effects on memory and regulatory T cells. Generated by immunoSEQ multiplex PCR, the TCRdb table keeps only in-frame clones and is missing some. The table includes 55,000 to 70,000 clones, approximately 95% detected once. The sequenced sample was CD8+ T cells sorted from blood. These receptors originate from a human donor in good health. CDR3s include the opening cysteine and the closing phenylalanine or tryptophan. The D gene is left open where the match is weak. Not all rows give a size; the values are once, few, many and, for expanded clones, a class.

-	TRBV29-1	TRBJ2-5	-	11	CSVGRGETQYF	TGCAGCGTTGGTAGAGGGGAGACCCAGTACTTC
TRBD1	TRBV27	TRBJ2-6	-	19	CASSLRGGTGLSGANVLTF	TGTGCCAGCAGTTTAAGAGGTGGGACAGGGCTCTCTGGGGCCAACGTCCTGACTTTC
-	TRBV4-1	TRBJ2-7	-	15	CASSQSRTITYEQYF	TGCGCCAGCAGCCAGAGTAGAACTATAACCTACGAGCAGTACTTC
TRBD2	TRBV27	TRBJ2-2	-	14	CASSGGTSVGELFF	TGTGCCAGCAGTGGCGGGACTAGCGTCGGGGAGCTGTTTTTT
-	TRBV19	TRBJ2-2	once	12	CASYDNTGELFF	TGTGCCAGTTATGATAACACCGGGGAGCTGTTTTTT
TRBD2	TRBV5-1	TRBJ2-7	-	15	CASSETSGTGYEQYF	TGCGCCAGCAGCGAAACTAGCGGGACCGGATACGAGCAGTACTTC
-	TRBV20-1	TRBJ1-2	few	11	CSARVQDPHTF	TGCAGTGCTAGAGTTCAGGATCCCCACACCTTC
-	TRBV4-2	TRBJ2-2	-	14	CASREAVLTGELFF	TGTGCCAGCAGGGAGGCTGTCCTCACCGGGGAGCTGTTTTTT
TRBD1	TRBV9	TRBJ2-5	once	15	CASSVGLGGTETQYF	TGTGCCAGCAGCGTAGGGCTAGGGGGCACAGAGACCCAGTACTTC
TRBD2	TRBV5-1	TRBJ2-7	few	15	CASSDRTSGTYEQYF	TGCGCCAGCAGCGATAGGACTAGCGGAACCTACGAGCAGTACTTC
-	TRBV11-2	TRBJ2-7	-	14	CASSPESLVYEQYF	TGTGCCAGCAGCCCAGAGAGTCTGGTTTACGAGCAGTACTTC
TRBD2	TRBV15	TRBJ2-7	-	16	CATSRVVEREGGEQYF	TGTGCCACCAGCAGAGTAGTGGAGCGGGAGGGCGGAGAGCAGTACTTC
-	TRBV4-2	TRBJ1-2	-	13	CASSPGSSYGYTF	TGTGCCAGCAGCCCAGGCTCCTCCTATGGCTACACCTTC
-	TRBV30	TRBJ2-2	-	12	CAWSEDTGELFF	TGTGCCTGGAGTGAAGACACCGGGGAGCTGTTTTTT
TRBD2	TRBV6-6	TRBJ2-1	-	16	CASNLGKAGTYNEQFF	TGTGCCAGCAACCTCGGCAAAGCGGGAACCTACAATGAGCAGTTCTTC
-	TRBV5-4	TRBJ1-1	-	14	CASSLEGGSTEAFF	TGTGCCAGCAGCTTGGAAGGGGGGAGCACTGAAGCTTTCTTT
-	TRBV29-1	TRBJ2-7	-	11	CSVAEGYEQYF	TGCAGCGTTGCGGAGGGCTACGAGCAGTACTTC
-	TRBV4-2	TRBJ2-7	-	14	CASSQDRTGHEQYF	TGTGCCAGCAGCCAAGATCGGACTGGCCACGAGCAGTACTTC
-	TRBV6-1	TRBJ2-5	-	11	CASSEMRTQYF	TGTGCCAGCAGTGAAATGAGGACCCAGTACTTC
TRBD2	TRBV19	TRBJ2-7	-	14	CASSTQGGRIEQYF	TGTGCCAGTAGTACTCAAGGCGGGAGAATCGAGCAGTACTTC
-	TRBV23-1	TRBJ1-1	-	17	CASSQSNYDTDRVEAFF	TGCGCCAGCAGTCAATCGAATTACGACACAGACCGGGTTGAGGCTTTCTTT
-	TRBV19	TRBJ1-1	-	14	CASSAGSMNTEAFF	TGTGCCAGTAGTGCAGGGAGCATGAACACTGAAGCTTTCTTT
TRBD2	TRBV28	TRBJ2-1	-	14	CASSFGLAGNEQFF	TGTGCCAGCAGTTTTGGGCTAGCGGGGAATGAGCAGTTCTTC
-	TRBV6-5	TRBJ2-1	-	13	CASSYGSRNEQFF	TGTGCCAGCAGTTACGGCTCTAGAAATGAGCAGTTCTTC
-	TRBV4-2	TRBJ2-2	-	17	CASSQAVAGLNTGELFF	TGTGCCAGCAGCCAAGCCGTAGCAGGGTTGAACACCGGGGAGCTGTTTTTT
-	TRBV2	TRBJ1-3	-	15	CASSSQASSGNTIYF	TGTGCCAGCAGCTCTCAGGCCTCCTCTGGAAACACCATATATTTT
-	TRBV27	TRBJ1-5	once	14	CASSLEGWNQPQHF	TGTGCCAGCAGTCTGGAGGGGTGGAATCAGCCCCAGCATTTT
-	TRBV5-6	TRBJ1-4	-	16	CASSPVRGSTNEKLFF	TGTGCCAGCAGCCCGGTTAGGGGCTCAACTAATGAAAAACTGTTTTTT
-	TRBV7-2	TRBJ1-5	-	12	CASSSGNQPQHF	TGTGCCAGCAGCTCCGGCAATCAGCCCCAGCATTTT
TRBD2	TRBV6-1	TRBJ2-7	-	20	CASSEGLLAEPTSPAYEQYF	TGTGCCAGCAGTGAAGGGTTACTAGCGGAACCTACCTCGCCCGCCTACGAGCAGTACTTC
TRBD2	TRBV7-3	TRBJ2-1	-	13	CASGREPYNEQFF	TGTGCCAGCGGGCGGGAGCCTTACAATGAGCAGTTCTTC
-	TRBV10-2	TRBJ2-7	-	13	CASSDGRTYEQYF	TGCGCCAGCAGTGATGGCAGAACCTACGAGCAGTACTTC
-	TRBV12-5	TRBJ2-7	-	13	CASGAGESYEQYF	TGTGCTAGTGGGGCAGGGGAAAGCTACGAGCAGTACTTC
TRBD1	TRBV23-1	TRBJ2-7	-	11	CASTRGSEQYF	TGCGCCAGCACCAGGGGGAGCGAGCAGTACTTC
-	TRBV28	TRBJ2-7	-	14	CASSLRDAPYEQYF	TGTGCCAGCAGTTTACGGGATGCCCCCTACGAGCAGTACTTC
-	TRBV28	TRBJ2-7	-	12	CASSLTRVEQYF	TGTGCCAGCAGTTTAACCAGGGTCGAGCAGTACTTC
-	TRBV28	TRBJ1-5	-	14	CACTPTGRNQPQHF	TGTGCCTGCACTCCTACAGGACGCAATCAGCCCCAGCATTTT
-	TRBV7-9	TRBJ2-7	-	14	CASSPGPIPYEQYF	TGTGCCAGCAGCCCGGGACCGATTCCCTACGAGCAGTACTTC
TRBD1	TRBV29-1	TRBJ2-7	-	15	CSVLKTGTGGYEQYF	TGCAGCGTTTTAAAGACCGGGACAGGGGGTTACGAGCAGTACTTC
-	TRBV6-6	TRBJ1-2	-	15	CASSYTETGRYGYTF	TGTGCCAGCAGTTACACTGAGACAGGACGCTATGGCTACACCTTC
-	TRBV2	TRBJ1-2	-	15	CASSEQGPANYGYTF	TGTGCCAGCAGTGAACAGGGGCCAGCTAACTATGGCTACACCTTC
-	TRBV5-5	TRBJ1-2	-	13	CASSGGRDRGYTF	TGTGCCAGCAGCGGGGGTCGGGATCGTGGCTACACCTTC
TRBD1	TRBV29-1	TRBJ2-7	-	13	CSVEGQGFYEQYF	TGCAGCGTCGAAGGACAGGGGTTCTACGAGCAGTACTTC
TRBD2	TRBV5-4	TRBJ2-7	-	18	CASSLASAGEGISYEQYF	TGTGCCAGCAGCTTGGCGTCCGCGGGAGAGGGGATCTCCTACGAGCAGTACTTC
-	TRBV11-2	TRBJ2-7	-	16	CASSLCWRVRGREQYF	TGTGCCAGCAGCTTATGTTGGCGGGTAAGGGGTAGGGAGCAGTACTTC
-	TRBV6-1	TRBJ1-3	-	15	CASSEALGEENTIYF	TGTGCCAGCAGTGAAGCGTTAGGGGAAGAAAACACCATATATTTT
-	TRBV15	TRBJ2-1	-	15	CATSYDQGDYNEQFF	TGTGCCACCAGCTACGACCAGGGTGACTACAATGAGCAGTTCTTC
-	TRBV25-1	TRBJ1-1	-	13	CASSEAADTVAFF	TGTGCCAGCAGTGAGGCGGCAGACACAGTAGCTTTCTTT
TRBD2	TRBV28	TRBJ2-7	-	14	CASSSGTNSYEQYF	TGTGCCAGCAGTTCCGGGACTAACTCCTACGAGCAGTACTTC
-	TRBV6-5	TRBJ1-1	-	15	CASASPQGWNTEAFF	TGTGCCAGCGCCAGCCCACAGGGCTGGAACACTGAAGCTTTCTTT